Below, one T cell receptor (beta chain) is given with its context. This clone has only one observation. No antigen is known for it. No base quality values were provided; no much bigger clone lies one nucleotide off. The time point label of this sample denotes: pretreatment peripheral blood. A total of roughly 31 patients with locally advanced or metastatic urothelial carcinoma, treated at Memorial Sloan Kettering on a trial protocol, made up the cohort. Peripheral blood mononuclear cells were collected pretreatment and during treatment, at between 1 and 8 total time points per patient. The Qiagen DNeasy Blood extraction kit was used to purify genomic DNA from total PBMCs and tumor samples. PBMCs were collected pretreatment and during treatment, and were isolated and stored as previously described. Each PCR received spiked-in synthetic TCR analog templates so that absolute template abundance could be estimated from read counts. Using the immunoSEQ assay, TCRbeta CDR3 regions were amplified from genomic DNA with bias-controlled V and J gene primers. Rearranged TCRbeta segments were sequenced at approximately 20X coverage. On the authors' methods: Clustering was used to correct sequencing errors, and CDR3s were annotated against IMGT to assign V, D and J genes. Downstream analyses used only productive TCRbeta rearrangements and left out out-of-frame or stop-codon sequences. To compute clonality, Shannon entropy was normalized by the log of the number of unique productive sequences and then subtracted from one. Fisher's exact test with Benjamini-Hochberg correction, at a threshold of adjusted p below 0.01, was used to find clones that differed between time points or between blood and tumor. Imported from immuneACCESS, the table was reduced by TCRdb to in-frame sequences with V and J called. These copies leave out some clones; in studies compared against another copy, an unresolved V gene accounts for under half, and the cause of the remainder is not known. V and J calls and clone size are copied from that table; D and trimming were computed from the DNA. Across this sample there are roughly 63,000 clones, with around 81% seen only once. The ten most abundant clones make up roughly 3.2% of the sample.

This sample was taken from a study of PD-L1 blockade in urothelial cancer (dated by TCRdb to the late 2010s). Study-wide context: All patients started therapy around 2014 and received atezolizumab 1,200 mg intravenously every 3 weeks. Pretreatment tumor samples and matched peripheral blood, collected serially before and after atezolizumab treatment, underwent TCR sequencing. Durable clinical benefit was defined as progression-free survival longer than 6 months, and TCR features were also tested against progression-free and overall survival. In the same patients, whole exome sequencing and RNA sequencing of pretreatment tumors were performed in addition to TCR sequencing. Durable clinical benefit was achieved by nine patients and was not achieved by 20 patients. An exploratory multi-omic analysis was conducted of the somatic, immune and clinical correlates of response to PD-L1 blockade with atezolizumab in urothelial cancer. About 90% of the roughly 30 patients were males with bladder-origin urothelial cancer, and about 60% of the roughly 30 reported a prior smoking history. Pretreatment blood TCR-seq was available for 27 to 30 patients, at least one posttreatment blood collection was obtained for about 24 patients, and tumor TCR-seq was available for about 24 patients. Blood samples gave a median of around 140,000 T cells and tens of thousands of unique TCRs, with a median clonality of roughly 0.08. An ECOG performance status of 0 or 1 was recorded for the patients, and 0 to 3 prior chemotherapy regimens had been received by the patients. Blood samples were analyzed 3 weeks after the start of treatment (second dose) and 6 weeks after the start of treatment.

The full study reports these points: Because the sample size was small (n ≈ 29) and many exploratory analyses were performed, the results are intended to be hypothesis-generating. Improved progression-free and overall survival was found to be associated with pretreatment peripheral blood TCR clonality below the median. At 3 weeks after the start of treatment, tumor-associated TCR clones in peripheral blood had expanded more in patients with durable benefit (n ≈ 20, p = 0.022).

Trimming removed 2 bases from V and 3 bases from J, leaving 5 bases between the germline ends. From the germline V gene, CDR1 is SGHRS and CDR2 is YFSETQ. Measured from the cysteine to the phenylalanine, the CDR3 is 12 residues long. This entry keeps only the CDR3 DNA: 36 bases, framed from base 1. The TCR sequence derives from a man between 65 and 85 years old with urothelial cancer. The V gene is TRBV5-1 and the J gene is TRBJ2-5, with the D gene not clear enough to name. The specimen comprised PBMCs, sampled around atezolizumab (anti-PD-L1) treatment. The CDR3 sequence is CASSFGEETQYF. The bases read TGCGCCAGCAGCTTCGGAGAAGAGACCCAGTACTTC.